The rows below give T cell receptor beta chains drawn from one sample of a study of CD8 T cells in ankylosing spondylitis. TCRdb called the 5' RACE reads again in MiXCR, with one record for every CDR3 protein. Of around 340,000 distinct CDR3 sequences listed, about 20% are singletons. Specimen: blood, either unsorted or a sorted T cell fraction (not recorded which). The receptor source for this set is a male donor with ankylosing spondylitis or in good health (not recorded which). The CDR3 runs from the conserved cysteine through the conserved F or W. A D gene is named only where the DNA matches it firmly. Not every row has a clone size; where given, it reads once, few, many or a size class.

>.|.|TRBV2|TRBJ1-6
TGTGCCAGCAGTCAACTTAGCCCCTATAATTCACCCCTCCACTTT
CASSQLSPYNSPLHF
>.|.|TRBV20-1|TRBJ2-7
TGCAGTGCTAAAACAGGGATCGACTACGAGCAGTACTTC
CSAKTGIDYEQYF
>.|.|TRBV6-6|TRBJ2-7
TGTGCCAGCAGTTACAGGGTCGACGAGCAGTACTTC
CASSYRVDEQYF
>.|few|TRBV20-1|TRBJ2-3
TGCAGTGCTAGAGCCTACTCCGGGACCCAAAGCACAGATACGCAGTATTTT
CSARAYSGTQSTDTQYF
>.|few|TRBV20-1|TRBJ2-3
TGCAGTGCTAGAGATCATCAAGCGCCAAGCACAGATACGCAGTATTTT
CSARDHQAPSTDTQYF
>.|few|TRBV6-1|TRBJ1-1
TGTGCCGGCCAAGGCGGGACTGAAGCTTTCTTT
CAGQGGTEAFF
>TRBD1|.|TRBV6-1|TRBJ2-1
TGTGCCAGCAGTGGCGCCGGGACAGGTCACAATGAGCAGTTCTTC
CASSGAGTGHNEQFF
>.|few|TRBV18|TRBJ2-1
TGTGCCAGCTCACCCCCAGGGAGAGGGAATGAGCAGTTCTTC
CASSPPGRGNEQFF
>.|.|TRBV12-3/TRBV12-4|TRBJ2-1
TGTGCCAGCAGTTTGGGTGGGTCCTTTAACAATGAGCAGTTCTTC
CASSLGGSFNNEQFF
>.|many|TRBV4-1|TRBJ1-6
TGCGCCAGCAGCTCTACGGGCGGTAATTCACCCCTCCACTTT
CASSSTGGNSPLHF
>TRBD1|.|TRBV9|TRBJ1-1
TGTGCCAGCAGCCCACGGGACAGACCCACTGAAGCTTTCTTT
CASSPRDRPTEAFF
>.|few|TRBV29-1|TRBJ2-2
TGCAGCCACGTAGGCACCGGCGGGGAGCTGTTTTTT
CSHVGTGGELFF
>.|.|TRBV29-1|TRBJ2-1
TGCAGCGTCGCCCAAGGGTGGAGTGAGCAGTTCTTC
CSVAQGWSEQFF
>.|few|TRBV29-1|TRBJ1-2
TGCAGCGTTGAGAGGGGCGGGAACTATGGCTACACCTTC
CSVERGGNYGYTF
>.|.|TRBV20-1|TRBJ1-2
TGCAGTGCTAGAGATTCAAGGGAGGTAGTTGGCTACACCTTC
CSARDSREVVGYTF
>.|.|TRBV2|TRBJ2-7
TGTGCCAGCAGTGATCTGGGGGTTCTAGGCGAGCAGTACTTC
CASSDLGVLGEQYF
>.|few|TRBV6-2/TRBV6-3|TRBJ2-1
TGTGCCAGCAGTTACTCCCCCCTGACAGACCTATACAATGAGCAGTTCTTC
CASSYSPLTDLYNEQFF
>.|.|TRBV6-5|TRBJ2-7
TGTGCCAGCAGTTACGAGCCCAGCGACGAGCAGTACTTC
CASSYEPSDEQYF
>.|few|TRBV6-5|TRBJ2-3
TGTGCCAGCAGTTACTCGAGCGGGCCCGGGGATACGCAGTATTTT
CASSYSSGPGDTQYF
>TRBD2|.|TRBV10-3|TRBJ2-1
TGTGCCATCAGTGACCGGGGGGAAACCTACAATGAGCAGTTCTTC
CAISDRGETYNEQFF
>TRBD2|.|TRBV12-3/TRBV12-4|TRBJ2-3
TGTGCCAGCAGGGCCCCCGGTGCGGGGGGCTCGGATACGCAGTATTTT
CASRAPGAGGSDTQYF
>.|few|TRBV11-2|TRBJ2-7
TGTGCCAGCAGCCCTCCGAGGGACTTCTACGAGCAGTACTTC
CASSPPRDFYEQYF
>TRBD1|.|TRBV24-1|TRBJ2-2
TGTGCCACCAGTGACCCGACAGGGATGGCCACCGGGGAGCTGTTTTTT
CATSDPTGMATGELFF
>.|.|TRBV5-1|TRBJ1-3
TGCGCCAGCCGGGACACCTCTGGAAACACCATATATTTT
CASRDTSGNTIYF
>.|.|TRBV7-9|TRBJ1-4
TGTGCCAGCAGCTTCAAGGGGATGAATGAAAAACTGTTTTTT
CASSFKGMNEKLFF
>.|.|TRBV20-1|TRBJ2-7
TGCAGTGCTAGGTTTCCCGGAGACTACTACGAGCAGTACTTC
CSARFPGDYYEQYF
>TRBD2|few|TRBV11-2|TRBJ2-7
TGTGCCAGCAGTCCCGGACTAGCGGGGGCGTTCTCCTACGAGCAGTACTTC
CASSPGLAGAFSYEQYF
>.|few|TRBV5-6|TRBJ2-1
TGTGCCAGCAGCACGAGGGGGTACTACAATGAGCAGTTCTTC
CASSTRGYYNEQFF
>TRBD2|few|TRBV6-5|TRBJ2-3
TGTGCCAGCAGTTCTCTAGCGGACACAGATACGCAGTATTTT
CASSSLADTDTQYF
>TRBD1|few|TRBV27|TRBJ2-5
TGTGCCAGCAGTTCCGGGACAGCAGAAGAGACCCAGTACTTC
CASSSGTAEETQYF
>.|.|TRBV4-2|TRBJ2-3
TGTGCCAGCAGCCAACTTGGCCCTAACTATGGCACAGATACGCAGTATTTT
CASSQLGPNYGTDTQYF
>.|.|TRBV9|TRBJ1-3
TGTGCCAGCAGCGGATCAGGGGCTGGAAACACCATATATTTT
CASSGSGAGNTIYF
>.|.|TRBV2|TRBJ2-1
TGTGCCAGCAGCGTTGGGGAGCCGGGGTCCTACAATGAGCAGTTCTTC
CASSVGEPGSYNEQFF
>TRBD1|.|TRBV6-5|TRBJ2-5
TGTGCCAGCAGTTACTCGAGCAGGGGGTACCAAGAGACCCAGTACTTC
CASSYSSRGYQETQYF
>TRBD1|few|TRBV29-1|TRBJ2-1
TGCAGCGTCACGACAGGGGTTGAGCAGTTCTTC
CSVTTGVEQFF
>TRBD2|.|TRBV18|TRBJ2-1
TGTGCCAGCTCGACGACTAGCGGGGGGGCCGATGAGCAGTTCTTC
CASSTTSGGADEQFF
>.|.|TRBV30|TRBJ2-3
TGTGCCTGGAGACCACGGACTTGGGGCACAGATACGCAGTATTTT
CAWRPRTWGTDTQYF
>.|few|TRBV20-1|TRBJ2-7
TGCAGTGCTAGAGATTCAGGAACCACCCCCTACGAGCAGTACTTC
CSARDSGTTPYEQYF
>.|.|TRBV18|TRBJ2-3
TGTGCCAGCTCACCACTCGGGGGCAGGGCTGTAGATACGCAGTATTTT
CASSPLGGRAVDTQYF
>.|.|TRBV10-3|TRBJ2-7
TGTGCCATCAGTGAGTCGAATGACGGATTTTACGAGCAGTACTTC
CAISESNDGFYEQYF